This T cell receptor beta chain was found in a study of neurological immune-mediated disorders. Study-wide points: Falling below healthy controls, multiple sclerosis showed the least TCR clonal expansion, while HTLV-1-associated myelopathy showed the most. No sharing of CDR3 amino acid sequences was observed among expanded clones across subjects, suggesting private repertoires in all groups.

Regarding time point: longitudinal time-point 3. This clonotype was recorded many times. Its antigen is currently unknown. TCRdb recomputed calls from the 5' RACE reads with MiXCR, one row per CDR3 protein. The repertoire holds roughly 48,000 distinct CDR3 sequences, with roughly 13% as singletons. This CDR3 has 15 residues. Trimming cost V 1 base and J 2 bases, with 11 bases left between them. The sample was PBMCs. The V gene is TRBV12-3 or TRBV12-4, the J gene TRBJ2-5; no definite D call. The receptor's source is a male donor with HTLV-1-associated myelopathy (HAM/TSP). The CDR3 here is CASSLGSGPQETQYF. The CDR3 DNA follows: TGTGCCAGCAGTTTAGGGTCAGGTCCTCAAGAGACCCAGTACTTC.